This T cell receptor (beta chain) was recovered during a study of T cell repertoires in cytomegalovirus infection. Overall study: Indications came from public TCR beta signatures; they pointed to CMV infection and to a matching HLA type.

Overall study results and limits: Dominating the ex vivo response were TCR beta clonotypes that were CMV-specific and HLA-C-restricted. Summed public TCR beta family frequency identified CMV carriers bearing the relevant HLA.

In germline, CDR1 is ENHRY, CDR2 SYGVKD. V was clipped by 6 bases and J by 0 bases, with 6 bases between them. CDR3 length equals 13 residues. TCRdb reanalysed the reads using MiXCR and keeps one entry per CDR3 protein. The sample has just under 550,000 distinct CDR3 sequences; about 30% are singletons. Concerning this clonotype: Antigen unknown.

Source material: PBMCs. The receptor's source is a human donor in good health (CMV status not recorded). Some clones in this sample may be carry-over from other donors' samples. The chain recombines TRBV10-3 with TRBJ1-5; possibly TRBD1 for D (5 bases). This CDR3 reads CAISRDSNQPQHF. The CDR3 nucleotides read TGTGCCATCAGCAGGGATAGCAATCAGCCCCAGCATTTT.